These 20 T cell receptor beta chains share one sample of origin, sequenced in a study of blood T cell repertoires in COVID-19. Libraries were prepared by immunoSEQ multiplex PCR; TCRdb keeps only in-frame clonotypes and omits some of them. Of around 250,000 clones detected, over 70% appear once; the ten largest clones hold 2.5% to 4%. The specimen was PBMCs or T cells enriched from blood (not recorded which). The receptor source for this set is a woman aged 40 to 50 who had been exposed to COVID-19.

This rearrangement joins TRBV7-2 to TRBJ1-2, with 9 positions matching TRBD1. The trim removed 6 bases at V and 4 bases at J, leaving 9 bases unmatched. Germline lookup yields CDR1 SGHTA and CDR2 FQGNSA. The CDR3 loop spans 15 amino acids. This chain's CDR3 is CASRPGQGFVYGYTF. Written as DNA, the CDR3 is TGTGCCAGCAGGCCGGGACAGGGTTTTGTCTATGGCTACACCTTC.

Regarding this clone: The identical CDR3 is also encoded by other nucleotide sequences in the sample. The chain is built from TRBV7-2 and TRBJ1-6; weak D call: TRBD1 (6 bases). The CDR3 runs to 15 residues. From germline, CDR1 is SGHTA and CDR2 FQGNSA. The V and J ends lost 3 bases and 7 bases respectively, with 13 bases between them. The CDR3 protein is CASSLDRGTNSPLHF. The DNA for the CDR3 is TGTGCCAGCAGCTTGGACAGAGGGACGAATTCACCCCTCCACTTT.

This chain links TRBV9 with TRBJ1-5, with a weak D call TRBD1 (5 bases). Trimming shortened V by 6 bases and J by 4 bases, and 14 bases separated the two germline ends. The CDR3 consists of 14 residues. Germline-derived CDR1 and CDR2 are SGDLS and YYNGEE. The CDR3 DNA follows: TGTGCCAGCAACTCGGGGGGTGTGAATCAGCCCCAGCATTTT. It translates to CASNSGGVNQPQHF.

As for this clone: One end of the junction varies from germline; a read error may be responsible. The rearrangement links TRBV11-1 to TRBJ2-1, with TRBD2 matching over 12 bases. This CDR3 is built from 12 residues. Per germline, CDR1 SGHAT and CDR2 FQDESV (reference sequence). CDR3 bases: TGTGCCAGCAGCCTAGCGGGAGGGCCTTTGTTCTTC. Residues: CASSLAGGPLFF.

In DNA form, the CDR3 reads TGTGCCAGCAGTGAATCAAACACCGGGGAGCTGTTTTTT. It is translated as CASSESNTGELFF. The gene calls are TRBV2 and TRBJ2-2, with D uncertain. Germline CDR1 reads SNHLY; CDR2 reads FYNNEI. This CDR3 spans 13 amino acids. Trimming pared 2 bases from V and 2 bases from J, leaving 3 bases between.

This sequence joins TRBV12-3 or TRBV12-4 and TRBJ2-1, with 13 nucleotides matching TRBD2. V shed 11 bases, J shed 5 bases, and the junction held 3 bases outside the gene matches. The CDR3 is made up of 13 amino acids. The CDR3 bases are TGTGCCGGGACTAGCGGGACCAACAATGAGCAGTTCTTC. It translates to CAGTSGTNNEQFF.

V is TRBV20-1 and J is TRBJ2-3; 7 nucleotides align to TRBD1. Germline assignment: CDR1 DFQATT and CDR2 SNEGSKA (reference sequence). This CDR3 region has 11 residues. CDR3 sequence (DNA): TGCAGAGGGGGCAACACAGATACGCAGTATTTT. It codes for CRGGNTDTQYF.

The chain joins TRBV10-3 to TRBJ1-3, with 9 bases matching TRBD1. The CDR3 has 16 amino acids. Looked up from germline, CDR1 is ENHRY and CDR2 is SYGVKD. Trimming removed 6 bases from V and 2 bases from J; junction bases left unmatched: 8. CDR3 sequence: CAIRGAGTGTGNTIYF. The DNA for the CDR3 is TGTGCCATCAGGGGAGCCGGGACAGGGACTGGAAACACCATATATTTT.

The chain couples TRBV27 to TRBJ2-1; TRBD1 matches at 7 bases. The germline gives CDR1 MNHEY, CDR2 SMNVEV (reference sequence). J was trimmed by 9 bases and V by 6 bases; bases with no gene match: 11. There are 14 residues in the CDR3. The CDR3 spells CASSRTTQGSEQFF. CDR3 nucleotide sequence: TGTGCCAGCAGCCGGACGACACAGGGGTCTGAGCAGTTCTTC.

This chain connects TRBV2 to TRBJ2-3, with a tentative D call TRBD2 (6 bases). This CDR3 is built from 13 residues. Trimming shortened V by 10 bases and J by 4 bases, and 15 bases separated the two germline ends. Per the germline V gene, CDR1 is SNHLY and CDR2 is FYNNEI. CDR3 protein: CATYPRGSDTQYF. The CDR3 bases are TGTGCCACCTACCCGCGGGGCTCAGATACGCAGTATTTT.

This clone was observed a single time. An end of the junction does not agree with germline; a read error may underlie this. The chain joins TRBV15 to TRBJ1-3, with D perhaps matching TRBD1 (6 bases). The CDR3 spans 14 residues. Germline-derived CDR1 and CDR2 are LNHNV and YYDKDF (reference sequence). The CDR3 DNA reads as TGTGCCACCAGCACCGCGGGGGGCAATAGACAGTTAGATTTT. This gives the protein CATSTAGGNRQLDF.

The V and J genes are TRBV7-2 and TRBJ2-1; TRBD2 matches at 8 bases. In germline, CDR1 is SGHTA, CDR2 FQGNSA. This CDR3 is built from 15 residues. With 5 bases clipped from V and 6 bases from J, the junction kept 9 bases outside the gene matches. This CDR3 reads CASSKKSGSTNEQFF. The CDR3 DNA follows: TGTGCCAGCAGCAAAAAAAGCGGGAGCACCAATGAGCAGTTCTTC.

The chain has TRBV19 and TRBJ2-1; TRBD2 aligns across 15 bases. Germline V CDR1 and CDR2: LNHDA, SQIVND (reference sequence). V shed 5 bases, J shed 6 bases, and the junction held 8 bases outside the gene matches. The CDR3 is made up of 17 amino acids. CDR3 in amino acids: CASSVGLAGGQGNEQFF. The CDR3, as DNA: TGTGCCAGTAGTGTAGGACTAGCGGGGGGGCAGGGCAATGAGCAGTTCTTC.

The gene calls are TRBV19 and TRBJ1-1, with 7 nucleotides matching TRBD1. Germline V CDR1 and CDR2: LNHDA, SQIVND (reference sequence). V lost 6 bases to trimming and J lost 6 bases; unmatched junction nucleotides: 4. The CDR3 has 12 amino acids. The CDR3 region is CASRDRVAEAFF. DNA of the CDR3: TGTGCCAGTAGAGACAGGGTCGCTGAAGCTTTCTTT.

The chain joins TRBV19 to TRBJ1-1; unclear D gene. V gave up 7 bases and J gave up 1 base, with 13 bases separating them. The CDR3 runs to 14 residues. Germline V gives CDR1 LNHDA, CDR2 SQIVND (reference sequence). CDR3 residues: CASTIWGGNTEAFF. As DNA, the CDR3 is TGTGCCAGTACCATCTGGGGAGGGAACACTGAAGCTTTCTTT. Full variable domain (outside the CDR3, taken from reference TRBV19 and TRBJ1-1): DGGITQSPKYLFRKEGQNVTLSCEQNLNHDAMYWYRQDPGQGLRLIYYSQIVNDFQKGDIAEGYSVSREKKESFPLTVTSAQKNPTAFYLCASTIWGGNTEAFFGQGTRLTVV.

J is TRBJ2-5 and V is TRBV27; D may be TRBD2 (5 bases). This CDR3 has 14 residues. Germline V CDR1 and CDR2: MNHEY, SMNVEV (reference sequence). The V end lost 5 bases, the J end lost 1 base, and 11 bases lay between the germline ends. Here the CDR3 reads CASSPIAGQETQYF. DNA of the CDR3: TGTGCCAGCAGTCCGATCGCGGGCCAAGAGACCCAGTACTTC.

This chain connects TRBV7-2 to TRBJ1-1; TRBD1 matches 7 bases. The V gene's germline CDR1 is SGHTA and CDR2 FQGNSA. This CDR3 comprises 13 residues. V was pared by 6 bases and J by 5 bases, with 6 bases of the junction left unmatched. CDR3 in amino acids: CASSRQGRTEAFF. The CDR3 bases are TGTGCCAGCAGTCGACAGGGTAGGACTGAAGCTTTCTTT.

The chain couples TRBV19 to TRBJ1-4; 8 nucleotides align to TRBD1. CDR1 is LNHDA, CDR2 SQIVND, per germline (reference sequence). The CDR3 consists of 15 residues. J was trimmed by 5 bases and V by 9 bases; bases with no gene match: 11. The CDR3 reads CASRQGGTGNEKLFF. As DNA, the CDR3 is TGTGCCAGCCGCCAGGGGGGGACAGGCAATGAAAAACTGTTTTTT.

The chain couples TRBV18 to TRBJ2-5; TRBD2 agrees at 14 bases. Germline V gene lookup returns CDR1 KGHSH and CDR2 LQKENI. The V segment lost 3 bases and the J segment 2 bases; nucleotides outside the gene matches: 5. The CDR3 contains 17 residues. CDR3 in DNA: TGTGCCAGCTCACCCGCCAGGACTAGCGGGGGGCAAGAGACCCAGTACTTC. It is translated as CASSPARTSGGQETQYF.

The chain joins TRBV29-1 to TRBJ1-2; possible D gene TRBD1, 6 bases. The CDR3 consists of 14 residues. V was shortened by 4 bases and J by 2 bases, with 14 bases between the two germline ends. Germline V gene lookup returns CDR1 SQVTM and CDR2 ANQGSEA. The CDR3 sequence: CSVVYGGRNYGYTF. For the CDR3, the DNA is TGCAGCGTTGTTTACGGGGGGCGGAACTATGGCTACACCTTC.